A single sample gave rise to the 20 T cell receptor beta chains below, sequenced in a study of early stage breast cancer tumors. Clones were read by immunoSEQ multiplex PCR, and TCRdb kept only the in-frame ones, dropping some. The sample holds tens of thousands of clones, about 74% seen once. What was sequenced was blood. The receptors originated from a person aged 25 to 39 with breast cancer.

The V gene is TRBV7-2, the J gene TRBJ2-7; 11 bases agree with TRBD2. With V trimmed by 5 bases and J by 7 bases, 10 bases remained unmatched. Germline loops: CDR1 SGHTA, CDR2 FQGNSA. CDR3 length equals 15 residues. CDR3 in DNA: TGTGCCAGCAGCATTACTAGCGGGAGACCAGGGGAGCAGTACTTC. Protein product: CASSITSGRPGEQYF.

The rearrangement links TRBV5-1 to TRBJ2-5; D perhaps matches TRBD2 (6 bases). The germline V gene has CDR1 SGHRS and CDR2 YFSETQ. V was pared by 1 base and J by 4 bases, with 14 bases between. The CDR3 sequence is 15 residues long. CDR3 residues: CASSLWGEAAETQYF. CDR3 sequence (DNA): TGCGCCAGCAGCTTGTGGGGGGAGGCGGCAGAGACCCAGTACTTC.

V is TRBV5-1 and J is TRBJ1-1, with TRBD1 matching over 12 bases. The CDR3 has 18 amino acids. V dropped 4 bases and J dropped 0; count of bases not matched to a gene: 10. Looked up from germline, CDR1 is SGHRS and CDR2 is YFSETQ. The CDR3 spells CASSAGQGAVVMNTEAFF. DNA of the CDR3: TGCGCCAGCAGCGCGGGACAGGGGGCCGTAGTGATGAACACTGAAGCTTTCTTT.

The gene calls are TRBV5-5 and TRBJ2-1; D is uncertain. The V end lost 5 bases, the J end lost 2 bases, and 5 bases lay between the germline ends. Germline CDR1 SGHKS, CDR2 YYEKEE (reference sequence). This CDR3 contains 12 residues. The CDR3 loop is CASSYTYNEQFF. In DNA, the CDR3 is TGTGCCAGCAGTTACACCTACAATGAGCAGTTCTTC.

The chain combines TRBV4-2 with TRBJ2-7; D not certain. Germline V gives CDR1 LGHNA, CDR2 YNFKEQ. The CDR3 consists of 15 residues. Trimming took 0 bases from V and 4 from J, leaving 13 bases between them. CDR3 nucleotides: TGTGCCAGCAGCCAAGATAGGGCAGGCAGTTACGAGCAGTACTTC. Translating it yields CASSQDRAGSYEQYF.

The chain uses TRBV27 and TRBJ2-6, with 9 bases fitting TRBD2. The length of the CDR3 is 17 residues. The trim removed 2 bases at V and 0 bases at J, leaving 2 bases unmatched. CDR1 is MNHEY and CDR2 is SMNVEV in the germline V gene (reference sequence). CDR3 protein: CASSLLAGRSGANVLTF. The CDR3 DNA follows: TGTGCCAGCAGTTTACTAGCGGGACGCTCTGGGGCCAACGTCCTGACTTTC.

The rearrangement joins TRBV12-5 to TRBJ2-7; D gene ambiguous. Between the trimmed V and J ends, which lost 5 bases and 4 bases, there was a span of 6 bases. The V gene's germline CDR1 is LGHNT and CDR2 FRNRAP. CDR3 length: 11 residues. CDR3 amino acids: CASGLQYEQYF. CDR3 coding DNA: TGTGCTAGTGGTCTACAATACGAGCAGTACTTC.

The chain links TRBV5-5 to TRBJ1-5, with 11 bases identical to TRBD1. The ends lost 4 bases at V and 4 bases at J; junction bases unmatched: 4. Looked up from germline, CDR1 is SGHKS and CDR2 is YYEKEE (reference sequence). CDR3 length: 15 residues. DNA for the CDR3: TGTGCCAGCAGCCCCGGGACAGGGGGAAATCAGCCCCAGCATTTT. This encodes CASSPGTGGNQPQHF.

This chain uses TRBV5-6 with TRBJ2-1; 13 bases are a match to TRBD2. The germline V gene has CDR1 SGHDT and CDR2 YYEEEE. The CDR3 extends over 16 amino acids. V was pared by 4 bases and J by 5 bases, with 6 bases of the junction left unmatched. This chain's CDR3 is CASSATSGRANNEQFF. Written as DNA, the CDR3 is TGTGCCAGCAGCGCAACTAGCGGGAGGGCGAACAATGAGCAGTTCTTC.

This chain links TRBV6-1 with TRBJ2-3; TRBD1 aligns across 7 bases. The CDR3 sequence is 16 residues long. With 4 bases clipped from V and 5 bases from J, the junction kept 12 bases outside the gene matches. The germline CDR1 and CDR2 sequences are MNHNS and SASEGT. Here the CDR3 reads CASSVTRQGWRDTQYF. Here the CDR3 DNA reads TGTGCCAGCAGTGTCACTCGACAGGGATGGAGAGATACGCAGTATTTT.

The rearrangement joins TRBV7-9 to TRBJ1-1, with D possibly being TRBD1 (5 bases). This CDR3 spans 17 amino acids. With 2 bases removed from V and 3 bases from J, the gap between germline ends came to 19 bases. Germline CDR1 is SEHNR and CDR2 is FQNEAQ (reference sequence). The CDR3 sequence is CASSLREGPTGHTEAFF. DNA of the CDR3: TGTGCCAGCAGCTTACGGGAGGGACCTACAGGCCACACTGAAGCTTTCTTT.

This clone was detected only a few times. This chain links TRBV6-4 with TRBJ2-1, with D tentatively TRBD1 (6 bases). The V and J ends lost 5 bases and 9 bases respectively, with 14 bases between them. This CDR3 spans 13 amino acids. Germline loops: CDR1 MRHNA, CDR2 SNTAGT. CDR3 nucleotides: TGTGCCAGCAGTCCTAACAGGGAAACTGAGCAGTTCTTC. This translates into CASSPNRETEQFF.

This rearrangement joins TRBV14 to TRBJ2-1, with TRBD2 matching 8 bases. With V trimmed by 0 bases and J by 9 bases, 13 bases remained unmatched. CDR1 SGHDN and CDR2 FVKESK come from the germline V gene. The CDR3 is made up of 17 amino acids. The DNA of the CDR3 is TGTGCCAGCAGCCAAGAACTAGCGGCCATCACTTCCGGTGAGCAGTTCTTC. Translated, it gives CASSQELAAITSGEQFF.

The V call is TRBV6-1, the J call TRBJ2-7, with 12 bases fitting TRBD1. Germline V gene sequence: CDR1 MNHNS, CDR2 SASEGT. V lost 7 bases to trimming and J lost 5 bases; unmatched junction nucleotides: 9. This CDR3 region has 15 residues. CDR3 residues: CASNFPGTGGDEQYF. CDR3 bases: TGTGCCAGCAATTTTCCCGGGACAGGGGGCGACGAGCAGTACTTC.

In this sample, this clone turned up once. The rearrangement uses TRBV5-6 and TRBJ2-1; unclear D gene. The germline gives CDR1 SGHDT, CDR2 YYEEEE. The CDR3 spans 17 residues. The V end was cut by 1 base, the J end by 1 base, with 15 bases between. The CDR3 region is CASSLSGSASSYNEQFF. CDR3 DNA sequence: TGTGCCAGCAGCTTGTCTGGCAGCGCCTCTTCCTACAATGAGCAGTTCTTC.

This sequence joins TRBV30 and TRBJ1-3, with unresolved D. The CDR3 is made up of 15 amino acids. Germline CDR1 and CDR2: GTSNPN and SVGIG (reference sequence). Trimming removed 1 base from V and 0 bases from J, with 10 bases in between. This CDR3 reads CAWSARASSGNTIYF. The CDR3 nucleotides are TGTGCCTGGAGTGCCCGGGCCAGCTCTGGAAACACCATATATTTT.

The chain couples TRBV27 to TRBJ1-4; D not resolved. Germline-derived CDR1 and CDR2 are MNHEY and SMNVEV (reference sequence). The CDR3 is 13 amino acids. Between the trimmed V and J ends, which lost 6 bases and 6 bases, there was a span of 11 bases. The CDR3 DNA is TGTGCCAGCAGCCGACCATTGGATGAAAAACTGTTTTTT. Its translation is CASSRPLDEKLFF.

The chain is built from TRBV5-1 and TRBJ1-2, with TRBD1 matching 12 bases. The CDR3 is 17 residues long. The germline CDR1 and CDR2 sequences are SGHRS and YFSETQ. V was pared by 0 bases and J by 5 bases, with 8 bases of the junction left unmatched. CDR3 amino acids: CASSLEPVGQGAYGYTF. The CDR3 bases are TGCGCCAGCAGCTTGGAGCCCGTGGGACAGGGGGCGTATGGCTACACCTTC.

This chain connects TRBV5-1 to TRBJ1-1; tentatively, D is TRBD1 (5 bases). V was trimmed by 0 bases and J by 4 bases, leaving 13 bases between them. Germline loops: CDR1 SGHRS, CDR2 YFSETQ. The CDR3 has 15 residues. CDR3 region: CASSLAGLESTEAFF. CDR3 in DNA: TGCGCCAGCAGCTTGGCAGGGCTAGAGTCCACTGAAGCTTTCTTT.

The J gene is TRBJ2-1, the V gene TRBV25-1, with a tentative D call TRBD2 (5 bases). Germline CDR1 reads MGHDK; CDR2 reads SYGVNS. The CDR3 is 12 amino acids. V was clipped by 4 bases and J by 12 bases, with 13 bases between them. CDR3 in DNA: TGTGCCAGCAGTGGGAGGCGGCTCATGCAGTTCTTC. This codes for CASSGRRLMQFF.